These 21 T cell receptor beta chains share one sample of origin, sequenced in a study of shared clonotypes between healthy human individuals. Generated by immunoSEQ multiplex PCR, the TCRdb table keeps only in-frame clones and is missing some. The table has some 2,000,000 clones, approximately 95% seen once. Sequenced input: naive CD4+ T cells sorted from blood. Subset in this sample: CD45RA+ positively selected. All receptors come from a young man in good health.

The CDR3: CASSFGRSYEAFF. CDR3 in DNA: TGTGCCAGCAGCTTTGGGAGAAGTTATGAAGCTTTCTTT. The chain recombines TRBV11-2 with TRBJ1-1; unclear D gene. V lost 3 bases and J 7 bases, leaving 12 bases between the germline ends. Germline values: CDR1 SGHAT, CDR2 FQNNGV. This CDR3 is 13 amino acids long.

The V gene is TRBV6-1, the J gene TRBJ2-1; 11 positions agree with TRBD2. V trimming: 8 bases; J trimming: 3 bases; junction bases outside the gene matches: 6. This CDR3 has 15 residues. Per germline, CDR1 MNHNS and CDR2 SASEGT. In nucleotides, the CDR3 is TGTGCCAGCCGAAGTCTAGCGGGGGGCTACAATGAGCAGTTCTTC. It is translated as CASRSLAGGYNEQFF.

As to this clone: Other DNA variants within this sample encode the same CDR3. V gene TRBV30 combines with J gene TRBJ1-5, with D uncertain. This CDR3 comprises 13 residues. The germline gives CDR1 GTSNPN, CDR2 SVGIG (reference sequence). V shed 1 base and J shed 4 bases, with 8 bases lying between them. The CDR3 sequence is CAWSAGPNQPQHF. The CDR3 DNA sequence: TGTGCCTGGAGTGCCGGGCCGAATCAGCCCCAGCATTTT.

The chain uses TRBV19 and TRBJ1-6; TRBD1 is a possible D gene (5 bases). The CDR3 length is 13 residues. V shed 0 bases and J shed 10 bases, with 7 bases lying between them. CDR1 LNHDA and CDR2 SQIVND come from the germline V gene (reference sequence). The CDR3 loop is CASSIDRGSPLHF. DNA for the CDR3: TGTGCCAGTAGTATAGATAGGGGATCACCCCTCCACTTT.

The V and J genes are TRBV2 and TRBJ1-4, with D perhaps matching TRBD1 (5 bases). V gave up 6 bases and J gave up 7 bases, with 12 bases separating them. The CDR3 spans 13 residues. Germline V gene data show CDR1 as SNHLY and CDR2 as FYNNEI. CDR3 region: CASSPGGSEKLFF. CDR3 sequence (DNA): TGTGCCAGCAGCCCCGGGGGATCTGAAAAACTGTTTTTT.

The chain carries TRBV6-6 and TRBJ2-7; TRBD1 or TRBD2 may be the D gene (5 bases each). The germline gives CDR1 MNHNY, CDR2 SVGAGI (reference sequence). The CDR3 has 15 amino acids. V was clipped by 2 bases and J by 0 bases, with 11 bases between them. The CDR3 DNA reads TGTGCCAGCAGTTACCCCCGGGACCGCTCCTACGAGCAGTACTTC. Its translation is CASSYPRDRSYEQYF.

This chain joins TRBV11-2 and TRBJ2-1, with D perhaps TRBD1 (6 bases). The CDR3 has 15 residues. The V and J ends lost 1 base and 0 bases respectively, with 7 bases between them. Germline V CDR1 and CDR2: SGHAT, FQNNGV. CDR3 DNA: TGTGCCAGCAGCTTAGCGGACAGCTCCTACAATGAGCAGTTCTTC. Protein: CASSLADSSYNEQFF.

DNA of the CDR3: TGTGCCAGCTCACCGGAGGGGCGGTCTGGAAACACCATATATTTT. This sequence encodes CASSPEGRSGNTIYF. The chain joins TRBV18 to TRBJ1-3; D perhaps matches TRBD1 (5 bases). The CDR3 spans 15 residues. Trimming cost V 3 bases and J 1 base, with 10 bases left between them. In germline, CDR1 is KGHSH, CDR2 LQKENI.

This clone was recorded once. The V and J genes are TRBV2 and TRBJ2-5; D uncertain. Deletions cut 5 bases from V and 1 base from J, with 14 bases between. The CDR3 totals 15 residues. Looked up from germline, CDR1 is SNHLY and CDR2 is FYNNEI. CDR3 sequence: CASSQNGRPQETQYF. The CDR3, as DNA: TGTGCCAGCAGTCAAAACGGACGGCCCCAAGAGACCCAGTACTTC.

Turning to this clone: Other DNA sequences within the sample encode an identical CDR3. The chain employs TRBV19 and TRBJ2-7; 8 bases align to TRBD1. This CDR3 comprises 14 residues. Germline V gives CDR1 LNHDA, CDR2 SQIVND (reference sequence). With 4 bases clipped from V and 2 bases from J, the junction kept 4 bases outside the gene matches. This chain's CDR3 is CASSRGQGAYEQYF. CDR3 sequence (DNA): TGTGCCAGTAGTAGAGGACAGGGAGCCTACGAGCAGTACTTC.

The rearrangement links TRBV18 to TRBJ2-5; no definite D call. CDR1 is KGHSH, CDR2 LQKENI, per germline. Trimming cost V 3 bases and J 3 bases, with 14 bases left between them. The length of the CDR3 is 15 residues. The CDR3 region is CASSPPMLAEETQYF. The CDR3 region has the DNA TGTGCCAGCTCACCCCCGATGTTGGCGGAAGAGACCCAGTACTTC. Filled out from reference TRBV18 and TRBJ2-5, the complete variable domain reads NAGVMQNPRHLVRRRGQEARLRCSPMKGHSHVYWYRQLPEEGLKFMVYLQKENIIDESGMPKERFSAEFPKEGPSILRIQQVVRGDSAAYFCASSPPMLAEETQYFGPGTRLLVL.

This clone was found once. The genes are TRBV7-2 and TRBJ1-6, with D unresolved. This CDR3 region has 11 residues. The germline V gene has CDR1 SGHTA and CDR2 FQGNSA. Trimming pared 8 bases from V and 2 bases from J, leaving 1 base between. As DNA, the CDR3 is TGTGCCAGCGCCTATAATTCACCCCTCCACTTT. Translated: CASAYNSPLHF.

The J gene is TRBJ2-7, the V gene TRBV4-3, with a tentative D call TRBD1 (6 bases). Germline lookup yields CDR1 LGHNA and CDR2 YSLEER. The CDR3 totals 14 residues. Deletions cut 3 bases from V and 0 bases from J, with 9 bases between. The CDR3 sequence: CASSQDRVSYEQYF. CDR3 coding DNA: TGCGCCAGCAGCCAGGACAGAGTCTCCTACGAGCAGTACTTC.

V usage is TRBV9 and J usage is TRBJ1-1; D gene unclear. From germline, CDR1 is SGDLS and CDR2 YYNGEE. The CDR3 length is 15 residues. The V end was cut by 0 bases, the J end by 3 bases, with 12 bases between. The CDR3, as DNA: TGTGCCAGCAGCGTAGCCGGATACCTAGACACTGAAGCTTTCTTT. Translated, it gives CASSVAGYLDTEAFF. The full variable domain, in which reference TRBV9 and TRBJ1-1 provide the parts outside the CDR3, is DSGVTQTPKHLITATGQRVTLRCSPRSGDLSVYWYQQSLDQGLQFLIQYYNGEERAKGNILERFSAQQFPDLHSELNLSSLELGDSALYFCASSVAGYLDTEAFFGQGTRLTVV.

This chain uses TRBV7-3 with TRBJ1-6; no clear D. CDR1 and CDR2 from the germline V gene are SGHTA and FQGTGA. The germline V and J ends were trimmed by 3 bases and 10 bases, with 16 bases remaining between them. The CDR3 loop spans 15 amino acids. CDR3 region: CASSLTGPGGSPLHF. CDR3 DNA sequence: TGTGCCAGCAGCTTGACGGGTCCCGGCGGATCACCCCTCCACTTT.

This rearrangement joins TRBV7-9 to TRBJ2-5, with unresolved D. From germline, CDR1 is SEHNR and CDR2 FQNEAQ (reference sequence). The V and J ends lost 4 bases and 0 bases respectively, with 12 bases between them. The CDR3 spans 15 residues. The DNA for the CDR3 is TGTGCCAGCAGCTCCTCGACCGTGTACCAAGAGACCCAGTACTTC. Encoded protein: CASSSSTVYQETQYF.

Worth noting for this clone: Other DNA sequences within the sample encode an identical CDR3. This rearrangement joins TRBV2 to TRBJ1-1; D is ambiguous. Germline CDR1 SNHLY, CDR2 FYNNEI. Deletions cut 2 bases from V and 1 base from J, with 5 bases between. CDR3 length equals 13 residues. The CDR3 nucleotides are TGTGCCAGCAGTGAACGGGGGAACACTGAAGCTTTCTTT. Its protein is CASSERGNTEAFF.

V and J are TRBV10-1 and TRBJ1-6; the D is unclear. V lost 4 bases, J lost 7 bases, and 14 bases lay in between. This CDR3 comprises 15 residues. Germline assignment: CDR1 WNHNN and CDR2 SYGVQD (reference sequence). CDR3 region: CASSATRGTNSPLHF. The DNA of the CDR3 is TGCGCCAGCAGTGCAACCCGGGGAACGAATTCACCCCTCCACTTT.

The rearrangement joins TRBV6-1 to TRBJ1-3, with D perhaps TRBD1 (5 bases). Trimming took 4 bases from V and 0 from J, leaving 13 bases between them. The CDR3 runs 16 residues. Per the germline V gene, CDR1 is MNHNS and CDR2 is SASEGT. DNA for the CDR3: TGTGCCAGCAGTGCTAGGGGAGGGATCTCTGGAAACACCATATATTTT. Residues: CASSARGGISGNTIYF.

This chain connects TRBV6-5 to TRBJ1-2; 7 bases line up with TRBD1. CDR3 length: 13 amino acids. The J segment lost 2 bases and the V segment lost 6 bases, leaving 3 bases of the junction unmatched. Germline CDR1 reads MNHEY; CDR2 reads SVGAGI. Written as DNA, the CDR3 is TGTGCCAGCAGCGAACAGGGGAACTATGGCTACACCTTC. Amino acids: CASSEQGNYGYTF.

The rearrangement joins TRBV5-1 to TRBJ2-3; unclear D gene. The CDR3 spans 17 residues. V was clipped by 0 bases and J by 0 bases, with 14 bases between them. CDR1 SGHRS and CDR2 YFSETQ come from the germline V gene. The CDR3 is CASSLARVAKSTDTQYF. The DNA of the CDR3 is TGCGCCAGCAGCTTGGCCCGGGTAGCTAAGAGCACAGATACGCAGTATTTT. The full variable domain, completed using reference TRBV5-1 and TRBJ2-3, is KAGVTQTPRYLIKTRGQQVTLSCSPISGHRSVSWYQQTPGQGLQFLFEYFSETQRNKGNFPGRFSGRQFSNSRSEMNVSTLELGDSALYLCASSLARVAKSTDTQYFGPGTRLTVL.